These 22 T cell receptor beta chains share one sample of origin, sequenced in a study of early T cells in non-severe SARS-CoV-2 infection. Each CDR3 protein is one row after TCRdb ran MiXCR on the 5' RACE reads. The table records some 30,000 distinct CDR3 sequences, about 5% of them present only once. Sequences were obtained from whole blood. The receptors were sampled from an adult who was a healthcare worker with PCR-confirmed SARS-CoV-2 infection or an uninfected control (not recorded which).

This clonotype was seen repeatedly, ten times or more. V and J are TRBV29-1 and TRBJ2-1; a possible D gene is TRBD1 (6 bases). CDR1 and CDR2 (germline): SQVTM, ANQGSEA. V lost 7 bases and J 7 bases, leaving 14 bases between the germline ends. This CDR3 has 12 residues. CDR3 region: CSARQELNEQFF. The CDR3 nucleotides are TGCAGCGCCAGACAGGAGCTAAATGAGCAGTTCTTC.

This clonotype has just a few counts. The chain joins TRBV12-3 or TRBV12-4 to TRBJ2-7; D possibly corresponds to TRBD1 (6 bases). V was cut by 2 bases and J by 6 bases, with 11 bases left in between. The length of the CDR3 is 13 residues. In DNA, the CDR3 is TGTGCCAGCAGTTTACTGACAGGTTCCGAGCAGTACTTC. It codes for CASSLLTGSEQYF.

This clonotype was detected ten times or more. This chain joins TRBV29-1 and TRBJ1-1, with D unclear. Germline loops: CDR1 SQVTM, CDR2 ANQGSEA. Trimming stripped 3 bases from V and 1 base from J, with 6 bases between. CDR3 length: 12 residues. This CDR3 reads CSVDVPNTEAFF. The DNA for the CDR3 is TGCAGCGTTGATGTCCCGAACACTGAAGCTTTCTTT.

This clonotype was recorded many times. The rearrangement uses TRBV18 and TRBJ1-1; D is ambiguous. Germline V gene data show CDR1 as KGHSH and CDR2 as LQKENI. Trimming removed 5 bases at V and 0 bases at J, with 7 bases between. CDR3 size: 13 residues. The CDR3 sequence is CASSGYMNTEAFF. The CDR3 DNA is TGTGCCAGCTCAGGATACATGAACACTGAAGCTTTCTTT. Supplemented by reference TRBV18 and TRBJ1-1, the full variable domain reads NAGVMQNPRHLVRRRGQEARLRCSPMKGHSHVYWYRQLPEEGLKFMVYLQKENIIDESGMPKERFSAEFPKEGPSILRIQQVVRGDSAAYFCASSGYMNTEAFFGQGTRLTVV.

This clonotype has a count of ten or more. This chain connects TRBV19 to TRBJ1-5; 8 nucleotides align to TRBD1. The CDR3 covers 17 residues. Germline V lookup: CDR1 LNHDA, CDR2 SQIVND (reference sequence). V lost 5 bases to trimming and J lost 4 bases; unmatched junction nucleotides: 13. CDR3 protein: CASSPQHRQGLNQPQHF. CDR3 in DNA: TGTGCCAGTAGTCCCCAACACCGACAGGGGTTAAATCAGCCCCAGCATTTT.

This clonotype was recorded at least ten times. V and J are TRBV20-1 and TRBJ2-1; TRBD2 agrees at 8 bases. From germline, CDR1 is DFQATT and CDR2 SNEGSKA (reference sequence). The CDR3 has 12 amino acids. V shed 6 bases, J shed 8 bases, and the junction held 6 bases outside the gene matches. CDR3: CSAGTRGDEQFF. The CDR3 DNA reads as TGCAGTGCCGGGACTAGGGGCGATGAGCAGTTCTTC.

This clonotype was observed many times. This chain links TRBV6-1 with TRBJ2-5, with TRBD1 matching 9 bases. CDR3 length: 14 residues. The junction had 6 bases not matched to a gene; V was cut back by 6 bases and J by 4 bases. Germline CDR1 MNHNS, CDR2 SASEGT. The CDR3 region has the DNA TGTGCCAGCAGCGGACAGGGGCGAGGAGAGACCCAGTACTTC. It encodes CASSGQGRGETQYF.

This clonotype came up many times. This chain uses TRBV29-1 with TRBJ2-7, with 10 bases lining up with TRBD1. From germline, CDR1 is SQVTM and CDR2 ANQGSEA. The CDR3 is made up of 15 amino acids. After removal of 1 base from V and 1 base from J, the junction contained 4 bases not matched to a gene. The CDR3 DNA reads as TGCAGCGTTGAAGGGCTGGGACAGGGGTCCTACGAGCAGTACTTC. It yields the protein CSVEGLGQGSYEQYF.

In this sample, this clonotype turned up many times. The junction departs from the called germline gene at one end, perhaps through a read error. The DNA of the CDR3 is TGTGCCAGCTCACAGAATACCGGGACAGCTAATTATGGCTACACCTTC. As protein: CASSQNTGTANYGYTF. The genes are TRBV18 and TRBJ1-2, with TRBD1 identical over 7 bases. In germline, CDR1 is KGHSH, CDR2 LQKENI. The CDR3 is 16 amino acids.

This clonotype showed up many times. The V call is TRBV27, the J call TRBJ2-7; the D gene is possibly TRBD1 (5 bases). Trimming took off 8 bases at V and 3 bases at J, with 17 bases between the two ends. The germline gives CDR1 MNHEY, CDR2 SMNVEV (reference sequence). The CDR3 extends over 14 amino acids. The CDR3 nucleotides read TGTGCCAGCGGCAGGGCAGGAATGGTCTACGAGCAGTACTTC. It encodes CASGRAGMVYEQYF.

The chain employs TRBV5-5 and TRBJ1-3, with D uncertain. Germline V gene sequence: CDR1 SGHKS, CDR2 YYEKEE (reference sequence). V gave up 2 bases and J gave up 4 bases, with 10 bases separating them. The CDR3 runs to 14 residues. CDR3 in DNA: TGTGCCAGCAGCTTAGCAGGACGCGGAAACACCATATATTTT. Translating it yields CASSLAGRGNTIYF.

This clonotype occurred many times. V is TRBV9 and J is TRBJ2-7, with 10 bases lining up with TRBD1. V lost 5 bases, J lost 7 bases, and 6 bases stayed unmatched. The CDR3 has 13 amino acids. Germline CDR1 is SGDLS and CDR2 is YYNGEE. This CDR3 is CASRGDRGSEQYF. DNA of the CDR3: TGTGCCAGCAGAGGGGACAGGGGTTCAGAGCAGTACTTC.

This clonotype was observed a few times. The chain recombines TRBV29-1 with TRBJ1-1; TRBD1 might be the D (6 bases). CDR3 length equals 11 residues. Germline V lookup: CDR1 SQVTM, CDR2 ANQGSEA. V lost 4 bases, J lost 7 bases, and 10 bases lay in between. The chain's CDR3 is CSVAGEGEAFF. CDR3 in DNA: TGCAGCGTTGCAGGGGAAGGTGAAGCTTTCTTT.

This clonotype has a handful of counts. CDR3 bases: TGTGCCAGCAGCCAGATCCTTATGAGTGAGGGGAATGAGCAGTTCTTC. Protein sequence: CASSQILMSEGNEQFF. This chain joins TRBV4-2 and TRBJ2-1, with D perhaps given as TRBD1 or TRBD2 (5 bases each). This CDR3 has 16 amino acids. The germline V and J ends were trimmed by 3 bases and 7 bases, with 19 bases remaining between them. Germline-derived CDR1 and CDR2 are LGHNA and YNFKEQ.

This clonotype was recorded a few times. The rearrangement joins TRBV20-1 to TRBJ1-6, with 7 bases identical to TRBD1. CDR3 length: 14 amino acids. Germline CDR1 reads DFQATT; CDR2 reads SNEGSKA (reference sequence). V trimming: 1 base; J trimming: 10 bases; junction bases outside the gene matches: 7. The CDR3 loop reads CSARVDRVKSPLHF. The CDR3, as DNA: TGCAGTGCTAGAGTCGACAGGGTGAAATCACCCCTCCACTTT.

This clonotype was detected only a few times. CDR3 in DNA: TGTGCCATCAGTACCCCTGGGATGGGGAAGAGCACAGATACGCAGTATTTT. The encoded protein is CAISTPGMGKSTDTQYF. The chain uses TRBV10-3 and TRBJ2-3; D call uncertain. V gave up 5 bases and J gave up 0 bases, with 18 bases separating them. This CDR3 is 17 amino acids long. Looked up from germline, CDR1 is ENHRY and CDR2 is SYGVKD.

This clonotype has at least ten counts. V gene TRBV29-1 combines with J gene TRBJ1-1; no reliable D call. V was trimmed by 2 bases and J by 0 bases, leaving 7 bases between them. Germline CDR1 reads SQVTM; CDR2 reads ANQGSEA. This CDR3 contains 13 residues. The CDR3 here is CSVEKRLNTEAFF. The CDR3 DNA reads TGCAGCGTTGAAAAACGGCTGAACACTGAAGCTTTCTTT.

This clonotype was seen repeatedly, ten times or more. The chain has TRBV6-6 and TRBJ1-6, with 8 positions matching TRBD1. V was clipped by 2 bases and J by 5 bases; unmatched bases: 8. Germline CDR1 is MNHNY and CDR2 is SVGAGI (reference sequence). The length of the CDR3 is 17 residues. Here the CDR3 DNA reads TGTGCCAGCAGTTACGGGACAGGTTTTGACCATAATTCACCCCTCCACTTT. Protein product: CASSYGTGFDHNSPLHF.

In this sample, this clonotype turned up many times. The J gene is TRBJ1-5, the V gene TRBV6-1; D possibly corresponds to TRBD1 (6 bases). The CDR3 is 15 amino acids. The germline CDR1 and CDR2 sequences are MNHNS and SASEGT. V lost 2 bases to trimming and J lost 1 base, with 9 bases between them. CDR3 coding DNA: TGTGCCAGCAGTGAAACACAGGGAAGCAATCAGCCCCAGCATTTT. It yields the protein CASSETQGSNQPQHF.

Ten or more counts support this clonotype. This chain joins TRBV30 and TRBJ1-1; D remains ambiguous. V gave up 4 bases and J gave up 0 bases, with 9 bases separating them. This CDR3 contains 13 residues. Germline loops: CDR1 GTSNPN, CDR2 SVGIG (reference sequence). CDR3 protein: CAWTEQMNTEAFF. The CDR3, as DNA: TGTGCCTGGACAGAGCAAATGAACACTGAAGCTTTCTTT.

This clonotype was found many times. The chain employs TRBV29-1 and TRBJ1-2; 7 bases fit TRBD1. This CDR3 has 14 amino acids. V shed 2 bases and J 7 bases; nucleotides not matched to a gene: 10. The germline V gene has CDR1 SQVTM and CDR2 ANQGSEA. The CDR3 spells CSVEKDRPSFGYTF. CDR3 bases: TGCAGCGTTGAAAAGGACAGGCCATCCTTTGGCTACACCTTC.

This clonotype was seen repeatedly, ten times or more. The chain links TRBV11-3 to TRBJ2-5; 7 bases are shared with TRBD2. CDR3 length equals 16 residues. V dropped 6 bases and J dropped 4; count of bases not matched to a gene: 14. Germline lookup yields CDR1 SGHNT and CDR2 YENEEA. The CDR3 DNA reads TGTGCCAGCAGTACCCCCCTAGCGGCCGGCGGAGAGACCCAGTACTTC. Amino acids: CASSTPLAAGGETQYF. The complete variable domain, with remaining parts taken from reference TRBV11-3 and TRBJ2-5, reads EAGVVQSPRYKIIEKKQPVAFWCNPISGHNTLYWYLQNLGQGPELLIRYENEEAVDDSQLPKDRFSAERLKGVDSTLKIQPAELGDSAVYLCASSTPLAAGGETQYFGPGTRLLVL.